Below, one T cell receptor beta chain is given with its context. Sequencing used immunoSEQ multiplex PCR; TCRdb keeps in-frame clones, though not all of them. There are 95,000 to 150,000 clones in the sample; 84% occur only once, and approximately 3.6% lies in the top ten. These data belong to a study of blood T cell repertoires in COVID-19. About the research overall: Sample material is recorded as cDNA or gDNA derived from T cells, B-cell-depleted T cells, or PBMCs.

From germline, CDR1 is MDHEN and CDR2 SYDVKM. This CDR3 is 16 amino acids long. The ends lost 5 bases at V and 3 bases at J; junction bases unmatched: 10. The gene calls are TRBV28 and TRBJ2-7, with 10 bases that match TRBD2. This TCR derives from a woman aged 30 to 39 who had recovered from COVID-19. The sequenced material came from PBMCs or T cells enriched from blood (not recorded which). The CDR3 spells CASSGLAVRGNYEQYF. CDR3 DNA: TGTGCCAGCAGTGGACTAGCGGTCAGGGGAAACTACGAGCAGTACTTC.